The clone carrying this T cell receptor beta chain was counted ten times or more. Its antigen is as yet unknown. TCRdb reprocessed the 5' RACE reads via MiXCR and lists one record per CDR3 protein. The sample records a few hundred thousand distinct CDR3 sequences, roughly 15% being singletons. These data belong to a study of identical twins. Study-wide points: Zero-insertion results could be subject to partial confounding by invariant MAIT and iNKT cells.

There are 17 residues in the CDR3. With 6 bases removed from V and 0 bases from J, the gap between germline ends came to 15 bases. In addition, the sample was reused for a study of yellow fever vaccine responses in identical twins.

The sample taken for sequencing was CD4+ T cells sorted from blood. This clonotype was obtained from a woman aged 18-29 years in good health. The genes are TRBV12-3 or TRBV12-4 and TRBJ2-6, with D uncertain. The CDR3 coding sequence is TGTGCCAGCAGCAGCTGGGGAACCGGCTCTGGGGCCAACGTCCTGACTTTC. This encodes CASSSWGTGSGANVLTF.